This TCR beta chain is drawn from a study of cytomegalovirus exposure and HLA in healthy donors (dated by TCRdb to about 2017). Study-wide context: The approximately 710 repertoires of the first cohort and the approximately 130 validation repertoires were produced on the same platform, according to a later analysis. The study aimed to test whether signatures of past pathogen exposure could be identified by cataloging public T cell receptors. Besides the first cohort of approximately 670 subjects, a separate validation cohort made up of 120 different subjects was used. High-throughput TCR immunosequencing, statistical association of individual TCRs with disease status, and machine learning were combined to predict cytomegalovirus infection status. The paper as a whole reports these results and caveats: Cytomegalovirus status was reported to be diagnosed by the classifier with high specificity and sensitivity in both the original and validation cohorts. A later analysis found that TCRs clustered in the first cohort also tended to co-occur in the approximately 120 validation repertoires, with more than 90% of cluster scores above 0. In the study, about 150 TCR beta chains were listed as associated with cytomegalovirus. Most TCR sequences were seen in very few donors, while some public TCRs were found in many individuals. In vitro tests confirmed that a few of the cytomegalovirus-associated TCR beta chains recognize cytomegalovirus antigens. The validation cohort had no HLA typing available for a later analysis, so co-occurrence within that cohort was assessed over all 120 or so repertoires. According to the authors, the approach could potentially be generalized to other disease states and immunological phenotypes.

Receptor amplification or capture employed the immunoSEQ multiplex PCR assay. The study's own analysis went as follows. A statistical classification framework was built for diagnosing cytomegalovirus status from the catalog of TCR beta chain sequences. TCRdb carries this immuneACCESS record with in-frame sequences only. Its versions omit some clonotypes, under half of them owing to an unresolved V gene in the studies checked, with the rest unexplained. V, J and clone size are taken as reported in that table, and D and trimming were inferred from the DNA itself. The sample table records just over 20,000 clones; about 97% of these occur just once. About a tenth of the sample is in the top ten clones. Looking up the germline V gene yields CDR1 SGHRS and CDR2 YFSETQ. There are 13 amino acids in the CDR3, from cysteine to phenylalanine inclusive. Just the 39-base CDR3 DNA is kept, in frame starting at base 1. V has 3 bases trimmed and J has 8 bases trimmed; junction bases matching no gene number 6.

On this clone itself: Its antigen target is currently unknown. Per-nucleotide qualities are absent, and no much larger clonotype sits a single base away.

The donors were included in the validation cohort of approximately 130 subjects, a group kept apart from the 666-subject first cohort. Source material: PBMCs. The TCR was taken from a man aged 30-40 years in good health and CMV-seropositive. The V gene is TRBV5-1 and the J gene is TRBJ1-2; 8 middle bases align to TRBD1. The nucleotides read TGCGCCAGCAGCTACGGACAGGGTGGCGGCTACACCTTC. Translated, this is CASSYGQGGGYTF.